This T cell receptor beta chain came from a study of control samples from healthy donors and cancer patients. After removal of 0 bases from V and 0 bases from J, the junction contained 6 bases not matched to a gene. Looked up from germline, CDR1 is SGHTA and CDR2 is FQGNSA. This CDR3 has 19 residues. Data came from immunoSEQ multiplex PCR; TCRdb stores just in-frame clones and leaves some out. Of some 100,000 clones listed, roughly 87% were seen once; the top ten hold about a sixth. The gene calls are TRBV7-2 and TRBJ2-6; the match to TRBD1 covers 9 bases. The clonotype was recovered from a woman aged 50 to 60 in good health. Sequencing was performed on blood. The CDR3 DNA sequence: TGTGCCAGCAGCTTAGCCGGGACAGGGCCTAGCTCTGGGGCCAACGTCCTGACTTTC. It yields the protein CASSLAGTGPSSGANVLTF.